This T cell receptor beta chain is from a study of blood T cells in healthy people across ages. Study-level findings and limits: Significant beta diversity loss was already apparent by age approximately 40, declining roughly linearly.

V dropped 3 bases and J dropped 4 bases, with 16 bases sitting between them. The CDR3 has 15 residues. The sample holds a few counts of this clonotype. The antigen remains unidentified. The authors ran a second PCR of about 7 to 12 cycles using a sample-barcoded 5' primer and a J-beta primer mix. TCRdb processed the 5' RACE reads anew with MiXCR; each CDR3 protein has one entry. The sample lists about 900,000 distinct CDR3 sequences; 48% were seen once. This receptor was obtained from a man between 25 and 39 years old in good health. The chain is built from TRBV12-3 or TRBV12-4 and TRBJ2-7; no firm D call. Sequenced material: blood. CDR3 in amino acids: CASSFSALFGYEQYF. CDR3 sequence (DNA): TGTGCCAGCAGTTTTTCAGCCCTATTCGGGTACGAGCAGTACTTC.